These 14 T cell receptor beta chains were sequenced from one sample in a study of shared clonotypes between healthy human individuals (dated by TCRdb to the early 2020s). The library was produced with the immunoSEQ multiplex PCR assay. What TCRdb holds here is the immuneACCESS table cut down to in-frame rearrangements. Part of the clones is not present; checked against another copy, under half of the missing clones reflect an unresolved V gene, and the others are unexplained. In this sample the table shows some 1,600,000 clones, around 98% of which occur a single time. The ten largest clonotypes hold about 0.45% of the sample. The specimen was naive CD4+ T cells sorted from blood. The cell subset or site label of this sample denotes: CD45RA+ positively selected. The source is a man aged 25 to 45 in good health.

V gene TRBV2 combines with J gene TRBJ2-7, with 10 bases aligning to TRBD2. The CDR3 is made up of 15 amino acids. V was pared by 6 bases and J by 6 bases, with 11 bases of the junction left unmatched. Germline CDR1 is SNHLY and CDR2 is FYNNEI. The CDR3 spells CASRHLAGEYSEQYF. The DNA for the CDR3 is TGTGCCAGCAGGCATCTAGCGGGAGAGTATTCCGAGCAGTACTTC.

This chain uses TRBV7-9 with TRBJ2-1; unclear D gene. This CDR3 comprises 11 residues. Germline loops: CDR1 SEHNR, CDR2 FQNEAQ (reference sequence). Trimming removed 2 bases at V and 10 bases at J, with 6 bases between. In DNA form, the CDR3 reads TGTGCCAGCAGCTTATCTCGCGAGCAGTTCTTC. Amino acid sequence: CASSLSREQFF.

The chain joins TRBV6-5 to TRBJ2-7; 7 nucleotides match TRBD1. Germline loops: CDR1 MNHEY, CDR2 SVGAGI. J was trimmed by 6 bases and V by 6 bases; bases with no gene match: 11. This CDR3 is built from 14 residues. CDR3 DNA sequence: TGTGCCAGCAGCCGGACAGGCGAGGTGGGCGAGCAGTACTTC. Its translation is CASSRTGEVGEQYF.

V usage is TRBV18 and J usage is TRBJ2-1; 12 nucleotides agree with TRBD2. The CDR3 is 16 amino acids. V dropped 5 bases and J dropped 7; count of bases not matched to a gene: 9. From germline, CDR1 is KGHSH and CDR2 LQKENI. CDR3: CASSRPLAGGSNEQFF. For the CDR3, the DNA is TGTGCCAGCTCAAGGCCCCTAGCGGGAGGGTCAAATGAGCAGTTCTTC.

The rearrangement uses TRBV9 and TRBJ2-4; 11 positions match TRBD2. The V segment lost 3 bases and the J segment 7 bases; nucleotides outside the gene matches: 0. CDR3 length: 13 amino acids. The germline CDR1 and CDR2 sequences are SGDLS and YYNGEE. CDR3 in DNA: TGTGCCAGCAGCGCTAGCGGGAGGAACATTCAGTACTTC. Translation: CASSASGRNIQYF.

This clone was picked up one time. The chain combines TRBV19 with TRBJ2-2; maybe TRBD1 (6 bases). This CDR3 comprises 17 residues. Trimming took off 4 bases at V and 6 bases at J, with 21 bases between the two ends. Germline CDR1 reads LNHDA; CDR2 reads SQIVND (reference sequence). Here the CDR3 reads CASSNRVRGPSAGELFF. The CDR3, as DNA: TGTGCCAGTAGTAACAGGGTACGCGGGCCCTCCGCCGGGGAGCTGTTTTTT.

As for this clone: Other nucleotide sequences from this sample produce the same CDR3. The rearrangement links TRBV2 to TRBJ1-5, with a tentative D call TRBD1 (6 bases). Germline CDR1 SNHLY, CDR2 FYNNEI. With 6 bases removed from V and 7 bases from J, the gap between germline ends came to 13 bases. This CDR3 contains 13 residues. The CDR3 DNA reads as TGTGCCAGCAGGGGCCCAGGGGACCAGCCCCAGCATTTT. It is translated as CASRGPGDQPQHF.

The V call is TRBV2, the J call TRBJ2-7; no reliable D call. CDR3 length: 14 amino acids. Germline CDR1 reads SNHLY; CDR2 reads FYNNEI. Trimming shortened V by 10 bases and J by 0 bases, and 16 bases separated the two germline ends. The CDR3 loop reads CATTPPISSYEQYF. Written as DNA, the CDR3 is TGTGCCACCACACCACCGATAAGCTCCTACGAGCAGTACTTC.

CDR3 sequence reads: CASTSDYSYNEQFF. Written as DNA, the CDR3 is TGTGCCAGCACCTCTGACTACTCCTACAATGAGCAGTTCTTC. The V gene is TRBV5-5, the J gene TRBJ2-1; D is possibly TRBD2 (5 bases). Germline CDR1 reads SGHKS; CDR2 reads YYEKEE (reference sequence). This CDR3 contains 14 residues. With 6 bases removed from V and 0 bases from J, the gap between germline ends came to 10 bases.

The chain joins TRBV7-8 to TRBJ2-1; D may be TRBD2 (7 bases). This CDR3 contains 18 residues. The V and J ends lost 7 bases and 0 bases respectively, with 22 bases between them. Looked up from germline, CDR1 is SGHVS and CDR2 is FQNEAQ. The CDR3 DNA sequence: TGTGCCAGCACCTTCCTGTGGGGGGGGGCCAGCTCCTACAATGAGCAGTTCTTC. It specifies CASTFLWGGASSYNEQFF.

This chain joins TRBV11-2 and TRBJ2-5, with D tentatively TRBD1 or TRBD2 (5 bases each). The CDR3 extends over 13 amino acids. The V gene's germline CDR1 is SGHAT and CDR2 FQNNGV. Trimming shortened V by 6 bases and J by 5 bases, and 13 bases separated the two germline ends. The CDR3, as DNA: TGTGCCAGCAGTCCGGGAAACAGGGAGACCCAGTACTTC. Translating it yields CASSPGNRETQYF.

The V call is TRBV21-1, the J call TRBJ1-2; the table's D call TRBD1 went unverified against the DNA. TRBV21-1 is a known pseudogene. This CDR3 contains 16 residues. CDR3 bases: TGTGCCAGCAGCACCCGAGGGACAGGGCTGGTCTCTGGCTACACCTTC. Translation gives CASSTRGTGLVSGYTF.

This rearrangement joins TRBV6-1 to TRBJ1-5; D ambiguous. V lost 2 bases to trimming and J lost 2 bases, with 7 bases between them. Per the germline V gene, CDR1 is MNHNS and CDR2 is SASEGT. This CDR3 is built from 14 residues. CDR3 sequence (DNA): TGTGCCAGCAGTGAAACTCACGGCAATCAGCCCCAGCATTTT. Translation: CASSETHGNQPQHF.

The chain has TRBV28 and TRBJ1-4; 9 nucleotides match TRBD1. CDR3 length equals 14 residues. V shed 6 bases and J 4 bases; nucleotides not matched to a gene: 3. The V gene's germline CDR1 is MDHEN and CDR2 SYDVKM. The DNA of the CDR3 is TGTGCCAGCAGCCGGGGACAGGGTAATGAAAAACTGTTTTTT. Its translation: CASSRGQGNEKLFF.